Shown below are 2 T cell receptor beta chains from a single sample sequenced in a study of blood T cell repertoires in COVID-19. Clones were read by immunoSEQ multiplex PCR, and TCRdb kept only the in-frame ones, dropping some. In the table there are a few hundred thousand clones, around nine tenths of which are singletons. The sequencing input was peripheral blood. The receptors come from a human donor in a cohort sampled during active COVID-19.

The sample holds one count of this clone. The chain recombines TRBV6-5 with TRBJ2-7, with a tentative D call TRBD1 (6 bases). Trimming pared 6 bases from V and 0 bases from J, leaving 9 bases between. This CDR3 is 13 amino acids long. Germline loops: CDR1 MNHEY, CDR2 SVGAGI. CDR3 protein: CASRVQGSYEQYF. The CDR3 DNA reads TGTGCCAGCAGAGTACAGGGCTCCTACGAGCAGTACTTC.

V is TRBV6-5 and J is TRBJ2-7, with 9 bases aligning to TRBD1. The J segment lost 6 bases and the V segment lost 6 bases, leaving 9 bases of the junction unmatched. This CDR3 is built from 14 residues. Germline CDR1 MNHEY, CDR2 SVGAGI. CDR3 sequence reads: CASRNKGQGSEQYF. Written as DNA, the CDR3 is TGTGCCAGCAGAAATAAGGGACAGGGTTCCGAGCAGTACTTC.